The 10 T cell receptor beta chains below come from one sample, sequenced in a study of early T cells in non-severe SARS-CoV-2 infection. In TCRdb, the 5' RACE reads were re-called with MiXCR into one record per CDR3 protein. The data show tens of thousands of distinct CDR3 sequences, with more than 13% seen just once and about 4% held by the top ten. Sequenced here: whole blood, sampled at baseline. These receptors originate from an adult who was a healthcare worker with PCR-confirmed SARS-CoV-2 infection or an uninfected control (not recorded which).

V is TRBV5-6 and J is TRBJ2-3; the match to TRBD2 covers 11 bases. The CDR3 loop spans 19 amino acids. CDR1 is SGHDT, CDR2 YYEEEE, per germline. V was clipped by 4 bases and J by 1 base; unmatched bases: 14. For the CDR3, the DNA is TGTGCCAGCAGCGAGGTAGTAGCGGGAGGGCCCTGGGGCACAGATACGCAGTATTTT. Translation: CASSEVVAGGPWGTDTQYF.

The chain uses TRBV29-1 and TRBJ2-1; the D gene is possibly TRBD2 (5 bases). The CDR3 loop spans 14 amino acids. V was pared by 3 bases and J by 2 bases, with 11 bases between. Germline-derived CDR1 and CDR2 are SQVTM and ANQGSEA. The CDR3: CSVERTSPYNEQFF. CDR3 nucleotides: TGCAGCGTTGAGAGGACTTCACCCTACAATGAGCAGTTCTTC.

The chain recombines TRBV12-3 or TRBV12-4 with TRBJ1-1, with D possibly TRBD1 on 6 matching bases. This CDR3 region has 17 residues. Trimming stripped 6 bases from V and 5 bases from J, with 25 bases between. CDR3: CASSSLRRQGRLTEAFF. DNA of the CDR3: TGTGCCAGCAGCTCCCTCCGGCGGCAGGGGCGATTGACTGAAGCTTTCTTT.

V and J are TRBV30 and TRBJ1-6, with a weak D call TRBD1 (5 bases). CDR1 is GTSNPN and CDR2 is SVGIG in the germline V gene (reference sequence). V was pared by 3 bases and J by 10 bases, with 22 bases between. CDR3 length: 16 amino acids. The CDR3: CAWSVGGGGSGSPLHF. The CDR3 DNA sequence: TGTGCCTGGAGCGTAGGCGGCGGGGGAAGCGGATCACCCCTCCACTTT. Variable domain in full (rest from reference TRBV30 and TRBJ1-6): SQTIHQWPATLVQPVGSPLSLECTVEGTSNPNLYWYRQAAGRGLQLLFYSVGIGQISSEVPQNLSASRPQDRQFILSSKKLLLSDSGFYLCAWSVGGGGSGSPLHFGNGTRLTVT.

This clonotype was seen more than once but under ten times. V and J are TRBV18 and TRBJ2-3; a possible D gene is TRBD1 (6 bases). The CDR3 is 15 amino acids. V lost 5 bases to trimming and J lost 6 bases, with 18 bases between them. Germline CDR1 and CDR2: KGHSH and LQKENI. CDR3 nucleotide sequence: TGTGCCAGCTCATCACAGGGTCCGAGAGGGGATACGCAGTATTTT. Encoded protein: CASSSQGPRGDTQYF.

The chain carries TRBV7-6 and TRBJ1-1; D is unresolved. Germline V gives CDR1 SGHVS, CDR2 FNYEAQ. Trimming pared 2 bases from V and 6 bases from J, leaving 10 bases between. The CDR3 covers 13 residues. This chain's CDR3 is CASSLSRNAEAFF. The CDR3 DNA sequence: TGTGCCAGCAGCTTATCCCGCAACGCTGAAGCTTTCTTT.

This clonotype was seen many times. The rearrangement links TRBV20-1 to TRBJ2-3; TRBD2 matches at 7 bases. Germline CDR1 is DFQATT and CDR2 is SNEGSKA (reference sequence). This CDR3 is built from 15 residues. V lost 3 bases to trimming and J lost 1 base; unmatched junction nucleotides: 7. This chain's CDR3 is CSASAGTSGTDTQYF. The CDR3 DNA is TGCAGTGCTAGCGCCGGAACTAGCGGCACAGATACGCAGTATTTT.

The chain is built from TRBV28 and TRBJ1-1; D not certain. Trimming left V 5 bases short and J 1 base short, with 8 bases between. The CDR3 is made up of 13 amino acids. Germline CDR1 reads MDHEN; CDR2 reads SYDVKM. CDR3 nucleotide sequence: TGTGCCAGCAGTATTTCCCGGAACACTGAAGCTTTCTTT. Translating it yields CASSISRNTEAFF.

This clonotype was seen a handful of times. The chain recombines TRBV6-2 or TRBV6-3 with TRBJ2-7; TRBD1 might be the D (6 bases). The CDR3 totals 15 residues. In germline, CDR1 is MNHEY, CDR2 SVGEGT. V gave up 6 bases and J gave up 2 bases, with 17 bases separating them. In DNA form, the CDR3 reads TGTGCCAGCAGCCCCCGGGACATCGTAGCCTACGAGCAGTACTTC. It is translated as CASSPRDIVAYEQYF.

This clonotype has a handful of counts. The CDR3, as DNA: TGCAGTGCTGGGGGACCCCTTCCTCACAATGAGCAGTTCTTC. Translated: CSAGGPLPHNEQFF. The chain couples TRBV20-1 to TRBJ2-1; D possibly uses TRBD1 or TRBD2 (5 bases each). Germline-derived CDR1 and CDR2 are DFQATT and SNEGSKA (reference sequence). The CDR3 is 14 amino acids. V was shortened by 5 bases and J by 5 bases, with 16 bases between the two germline ends.